The 5 T cell receptor beta chains below were found in one sample sequenced in a study of blood T cell repertoires in COVID-19. Using immunoSEQ multiplex PCR, the repertoire was profiled, and TCRdb retains in-frame clones only, with some absent. The sample carries 150,000 to 200,000 clones, about 90% recorded once. Sequencing input: PBMCs or T cells enriched from blood (not recorded which). All receptors derive from a woman aged 18-29 years who had recovered from COVID-19.

V is TRBV5-1 and J is TRBJ2-1; 10 bases are shared with TRBD2. Looked up from germline, CDR1 is SGHRS and CDR2 is YFSETQ. V trimming: 6 bases; J trimming: 7 bases; junction bases outside the gene matches: 7. The length of the CDR3 is 14 residues. The CDR3 DNA reads TGCGCCAGCACCGACGGACTAGCGGCAAATGAGCAGTTCTTC. It specifies CASTDGLAANEQFF.

V usage is TRBV28 and J usage is TRBJ2-5, with D unresolved. This CDR3 spans 14 amino acids. Trimming shortened V by 5 bases and J by 4 bases, and 14 bases separated the two germline ends. Germline V CDR1 and CDR2: MDHEN, SYDVKM. This CDR3 is CASSTIVPGETQYF. The CDR3 region has the DNA TGTGCCAGCAGTACTATTGTCCCTGGAGAGACCCAGTACTTC.

V is TRBV19 and J is TRBJ1-1; no clear D. This CDR3 has 14 residues. Germline V CDR1 and CDR2: LNHDA, SQIVND (reference sequence). Between the trimmed V and J ends, which lost 5 bases and 2 bases, there was a span of 12 bases. This CDR3 reads CASSDSGINTEAFF. The CDR3 DNA sequence: TGTGCCAGTAGTGATTCCGGGATCAACACTGAAGCTTTCTTT.

This clone was found a few times. V usage is TRBV28 and J usage is TRBJ2-2; the D is unclear. Trimming removed 4 bases from V and 1 base from J, with 10 bases in between. Per the germline V gene, CDR1 is MDHEN and CDR2 is SYDVKM. The CDR3 length is 15 residues. The chain's CDR3 is CASSSPVRNTGELFF. The CDR3 coding sequence is TGTGCCAGCAGTTCCCCCGTTAGGAACACCGGGGAGCTGTTTTTT. Full variable domain (outside the CDR3, taken from reference TRBV28 and TRBJ2-2): DVKVTQSSRYLVKRTGEKVFLECVQDMDHENMFWYRQDPGLGLRLIYFSYDVKMKEKGDIPEGYSVSREKKERFSLILESASTNQTSMYLCASSSPVRNTGELFFGEGSRLTVL.

The gene calls are TRBV4-1 and TRBJ2-1; 9 bases are shared with TRBD1. The germline gives CDR1 MGHRA, CDR2 YSYEKL. The ends lost 4 bases at V and 7 bases at J; junction bases unmatched: 11. CDR3 length: 16 residues. CDR3 in amino acids: CASSRITGGAMNEQFF. For the CDR3, the DNA is TGCGCCAGCAGCCGCATAACAGGGGGCGCAATGAATGAGCAGTTCTTC.